This is a list of T cell receptor beta chains from one sample in a study of OX40 agonist ivuxolimab in advanced cancers. TCRdb keeps only in-frame clones here, not all; method: immunoSEQ multiplex PCR. The repertoire includes about 85,000 clones, roughly four fifths of them detected once, and approximately 7% sits in the top ten. The sequencing used CD4+ or CD8+ T cells sorted from blood, collected in a trial of the OX40 agonist ivuxolimab. The source is an adult with an advanced solid tumor such as melanoma, head and neck, liver or kidney cancer. Each CDR3 is given with its conserved first and last residue. Fields, in order: V gene, D gene, clone size, J gene, CDR3 protein, CDR3 DNA. A D gene is named only where the DNA matches it firmly. The size field is filled for only some rows; it gives once, few, many or a size class.

V gene: TRBV7-2; D gene: .; clone size: .; J gene: TRBJ1-2; CDR3 protein: CASSLGGRGYTF; CDR3 DNA: TGTGCCAGCAGCTTAGGGGGACGAGGCTACACCTTC
V gene: TRBV15; D gene: .; clone size: .; J gene: TRBJ2-3; CDR3 protein: CATSTGESGRTADTQYF; CDR3 DNA: TGTGCCACCAGCACAGGGGAGAGCGGCAGGACGGCAGATACGCAGTATTTT
V gene: TRBV7-2; D gene: .; clone size: .; J gene: TRBJ2-7; CDR3 protein: CASSLAPGLSYEQYF; CDR3 DNA: TGTGCCAGCAGCTTAGCCCCGGGCCTCTCCTACGAGCAGTACTTC
V gene: TRBV19; D gene: TRBD1; clone size: few; J gene: TRBJ2-7; CDR3 protein: CASSARQGLRYEQYF; CDR3 DNA: TGTGCCAGTAGTGCCCGACAGGGCTTACGCTACGAGCAGTACTTC
V gene: TRBV28; D gene: .; clone size: .; J gene: TRBJ1-1; CDR3 protein: CASKLPSTEAFF; CDR3 DNA: TGTGCCAGTAAGTTGCCCTCCACTGAAGCTTTCTTT
V gene: TRBV28; D gene: .; clone size: .; J gene: TRBJ1-2; CDR3 protein: CASLPPGWAGYTF; CDR3 DNA: TGTGCCAGCCTCCCACCAGGTTGGGCTGGCTACACCTTC
V gene: TRBV18; D gene: .; clone size: few; J gene: TRBJ1-5; CDR3 protein: CASSPDRNQPQHF; CDR3 DNA: TGTGCCAGCTCACCTGACAGGAATCAGCCCCAGCATTTT
V gene: TRBV7-9; D gene: .; clone size: .; J gene: TRBJ1-5; CDR3 protein: CASSLGGDNQPQHF; CDR3 DNA: TGTGCCAGCAGCTTAGGGGGAGATAATCAGCCCCAGCATTTT
V gene: TRBV10-3; D gene: .; clone size: .; J gene: TRBJ2-1; CDR3 protein: CAISPGNEQFF; CDR3 DNA: TGTGCCATTTCTCCCGGCAATGAGCAGTTCTTC
V gene: TRBV2; D gene: .; clone size: .; J gene: TRBJ1-5; CDR3 protein: CASSVRQPQHF; CDR3 DNA: TGTGCCAGCAGTGTCCGGCAGCCCCAGCATTTT
V gene: TRBV6-4; D gene: TRBD2; clone size: .; J gene: TRBJ2-1; CDR3 protein: CASSEEAGGLNEQFF; CDR3 DNA: TGTGCCAGCAGTGAGGAGGCGGGAGGGCTCAATGAGCAGTTCTTC
V gene: TRBV5-1; D gene: TRBD2; clone size: .; J gene: TRBJ2-5; CDR3 protein: CASSLVGGGETQYF; CDR3 DNA: TGCGCCAGCAGCTTGGTCGGGGGAGGGGAGACCCAGTACTTC
V gene: TRBV6-6; D gene: TRBD1; clone size: .; J gene: TRBJ2-5; CDR3 protein: CASSYGQGWGETQYF; CDR3 DNA: TGTGCCAGCAGTTACGGACAGGGTTGGGGAGAGACCCAGTACTTC